This T cell receptor beta chain was sequenced for a study of blood T cell repertoires in COVID-19 (dated by TCRdb to 2019 to 2021). At the level of the whole study: Collaborator samples came from the United States, Italy and Spain and covered acute and convalescent phases of COVID-19. The prospective study material was composed of cDNA or gDNA derived from T cells, B-cell-depleted T cells, or PBMCs. Nearly every sample came with metadata listing a de-identified subject ID, COVID-19 status, age in years and sex. The repertoires were released in a freely available public database intended as a resource for research on the immune response to SARS-CoV-2. The dataset comprised deeply sampled blood TCRbeta repertoires from subjects exposed to, actively infected with, or recovered from COVID-19. Where available, HLA class I and class II types were taken from metadata supplied by the sample provider and were not determined by assay-based typing. Samples were obtained from the ongoing ImmuneRACE study (first 160 participants) and from about 1,300 subjects provided by 6 global collaborators.

The immunoSEQ Assay, a bias-controlled multiplex PCR, was used to amplify TCRbeta CDR3 regions from genomic DNA. From the authors' description of their analysis: The number of nucleated cells in each sample was estimated from the amplification of reference gene primers within the assay. To quantify the absolute abundance of each unique TCRbeta CDR3 rearrangement, sequence reads were collapsed and filtered. For each sample, productive Simpson clonality was calculated as the square root of Simpson's diversity index across productive rearrangements. Not all clones reach the TCRdb copy of this immuneACCESS table, which keeps in-frame sequences only. Checked studies attribute under half of the gap to unresolved V genes and leave the rest unexplained. Clone size and V and J calls were adopted from that table, with D and trimming inferred from the DNA. A total of under 250,000 clones appear in this sample, roughly 86% of them only once. 4% of the sample is taken by the ten largest.

Summary of the overall study and its limitations: The amount of clinical and demographic metadata varied by source and participant and was provided uncurated.

Whole blood was collected in K2EDTA tubes by collaborating institutions according to the institutions' own protocols. For TCRbeta analysis, collaborators shipped samples as frozen whole blood, isolated PBMCs, or DNA extracted from either of those sample types. On this clone: Its binding antigen is unknown. Nothing much larger sits one base from this clone, and base qualities are not available.

The sample taken for sequencing was peripheral blood. The sequence derives from a man aged 50 to 60 with acute or convalescent COVID-19.

The nucleotide sequence is given as TGCGCCAGCAGCTTGGCTCCCGGACAGGAGCTCCACTTT. Translated, it reads CASSLAPGQELHF. The chain is assembled from TRBV5-1 and TRBJ1-6, with 7 bases in between that match TRBD1. CDR1 and CDR2, per the germline V gene, are SGHRS and YFSETQ. V has 0 bases trimmed and J has 16 bases trimmed; junction bases matching no gene number 7. The CDR3, cysteine through phenylalanine, is 13 amino acids long. Kept here is only the CDR3 DNA, which spans 39 bases and is read in frame from base 1.